This TCR beta chain was captured in a study of siplizumab effects on memory and regulatory T cells (dated by TCRdb to the late 2010s). About the study as a whole: The study examined how the anti-CD2 antibody siplizumab affects alloreactive T-cell subsets in allogeneic mixed lymphocyte reactions built from human PBMCs. The research as a whole found: In reactions with siplizumab, an average of 68.8% of mappable alloreactive CD4+ clones were Treg-derived, compared with around 28% in control reactions. Because sequences below about 10^-5 frequency were poorly captured, only a minor fraction of alloreactive clones could be mapped to unstimulated subsets. Siplizumab significantly reduced the cumulative frequency of alloreactive sequences traceable to unstimulated CD4+ memory T cells. Compared with memory T cells, unstimulated naive T cells appeared more diverse, and naive cells seemed to make a substantial contribution to the alloresponse. Whether proliferating Tregs from siplizumab cultures were suppressive was not functionally confirmed. About 75-96% of proliferating CD4+ or CD8+ clones could not be given a naive or memory phenotype.

This clone was counted once. The antigen it binds to is not known. No qualities accompany the bases; no much larger clone lies one base away. Libraries were constructed by the immunoSEQ multiplex PCR assay. Around 10^5 TCR templates per sample were assayed by the deep sequencing platform. Genomic DNA extracted from sorted T cells was used for TCRbeta CDR3 sequencing. In the paper's pipeline: The R programming language was used for clonal analysis of the TCRbeta CDR3 data. Comparing unstimulated samples against CFSE-low samples taken after the reaction was how alloreactive CD4+ and CD8+ clones were defined. Alloreactive CD4+ clones were assigned to regulatory or non-regulatory origin by matching sequences to sorted unstimulated Treg and non-Treg repertoires. Here the immuneACCESS table is served through TCRdb, limited to in-frame sequences with V and J called. Missing clones are a known gap in these copies; in checked studies unresolved V genes cover under half, and the rest lacks a known reason. That table supplies the V and J calls and clone size; D and trimming were determined from the DNA. Recorded for this sample are some 96,000 clones; about nine tenths of them occurred a single time. The ten biggest clones cover 0.14% to 0.15% of the sample.

Sorted unstimulated T cells and proliferating T cells recovered from mixed lymphocyte reactions were subjected to TCRbeta CDR3 sequencing. Fresh whole blood from ten HLA-typed healthy donors served as the source for isolating PBMCs. V and J lose 4 bases and 0 bases, and a span of 9 bases separates them. The cysteine opens and the phenylalanine closes a CDR3 of 14 amino acids. Kept here is only the CDR3 DNA, which spans 42 bases and is read in frame from base 1. Via the germline V gene (reference sequence), CDR1 is MNHNY and CDR2 SVGAGI. This receptor was obtained from a human donor in good health. The source material was CD4+ T cells sorted from blood. The chain is made from TRBV6-6 and TRBJ1-2, with the D gene too uncertain to name. The nucleotide sequence is given as TGTGCCAGCAGTTTCGACGGTACTAACTATGGCTACACCTTC. Its translation reads: CASSFDGTNYGYTF.